This TCR beta chain was captured by sequencing in a study of blood T cell repertoires in COVID-19. Measured with immunoSEQ multiplex PCR; TCRdb has only the in-frame clones, and not every one. The sample shows under 450,000 clones, 87% of them seen only once. CDR1 MNHEY and CDR2 SVGAGI come from the germline V gene. The CDR3 contains 13 residues. Trimming shortened V by 3 bases and J by 0 bases, and 6 bases separated the two germline ends. The receptor was isolated from a man younger than 40 who had recovered from COVID-19. The gene calls are TRBV6-5 and TRBJ2-7; D is uncertain. The sequencing sample was made of PBMCs or T cells enriched from blood (not recorded which). The CDR3 bases are TGTGCCAGCAGTTATCCCTCCTCCTACGAGCAGTACTTC. The encoded protein is CASSYPSSYEQYF.